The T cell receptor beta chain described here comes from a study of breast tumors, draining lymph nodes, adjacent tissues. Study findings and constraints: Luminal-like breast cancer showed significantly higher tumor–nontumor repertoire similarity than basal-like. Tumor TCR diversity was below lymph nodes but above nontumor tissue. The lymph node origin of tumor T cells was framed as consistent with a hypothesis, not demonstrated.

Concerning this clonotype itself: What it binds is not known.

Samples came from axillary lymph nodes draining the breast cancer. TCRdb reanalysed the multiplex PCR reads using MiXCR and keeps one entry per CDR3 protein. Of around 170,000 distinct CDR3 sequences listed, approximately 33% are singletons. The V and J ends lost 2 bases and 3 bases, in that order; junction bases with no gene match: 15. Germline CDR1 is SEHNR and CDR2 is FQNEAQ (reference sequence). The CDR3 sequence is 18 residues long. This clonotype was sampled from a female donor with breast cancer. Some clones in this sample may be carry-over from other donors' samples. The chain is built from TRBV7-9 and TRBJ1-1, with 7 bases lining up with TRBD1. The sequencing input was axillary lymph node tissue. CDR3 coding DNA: TGTGCCAGCAGCTTAATGCCCAGGGGGTTGGTAAGTGACACTGAAGCTTTCTTT. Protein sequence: CASSLMPRGLVSDTEAFF.